What follows are 29 T cell receptor beta chains derived from one specimen sequenced in a study of tumor-infiltrating lymphocytes in primary liver carcinoma. The researchers produced TCR beta cDNA from about 510 ng total RNA with a constant-region primer. Amplification in three nested multiplex PCR rounds with slightly modified ARM-PCR gave rise to TCR beta libraries. Forward primers for TRBV1-TRBV30 and a C-beta reverse primer served the first two PCR rounds, at roughly 10 cycles each. One entry per CDR3 protein results from TCRdb running MiXCR on the multiplex PCR reads. The profile shows approximately 330,000 distinct CDR3 sequences, almost 65% of them singletons. Germline DNA was also extracted, with blood RNA taken from unsorted whole blood. Sample: peripheral blood. Source of these receptors: a man aged 35-49 years with primary liver carcinoma and hepatitis B virus infection.

This clonotype was found many times. This chain connects TRBV4-3 to TRBJ2-2; D is tentatively TRBD1 or TRBD2 (6 bases each). The CDR3 is 17 residues long. Between the trimmed V and J ends, which lost 0 bases and 4 bases, there was a span of 15 bases. Germline V gives CDR1 LGHNA, CDR2 YSLEER. The CDR3 region has the DNA TGCGCCAGCAGCCAAGAGGGGGGCAGGCCTTTCACCGGGGAGCTGTTTTTT. Translating it yields CASSQEGGRPFTGELFF.

As concerns this clonotype: A junction end diverges from the germline sequence, so it may reflect a read error. The gene calls are TRBV11-1 and TRBJ2-5; no clear D gene. The CDR3 runs to 13 residues. Germline-derived CDR1 and CDR2 are SGHAT and FQDESV (reference sequence). CDR3 sequence (DNA): TGTGCCAGCTCGCGGCGGAGAGAAGAGACCCACTACTTC. It codes for CASSRRREETHYF.

The chain links TRBV7-9 to TRBJ1-5, with 10 bases that match TRBD1. With V trimmed by 3 bases and J by 6 bases, 8 bases remained unmatched. Germline assignment: CDR1 SEHNR and CDR2 FQNEAQ (reference sequence). The CDR3 totals 16 residues. The CDR3 reads CASSFYRGTGVQPQHF. As DNA, the CDR3 is TGTGCCAGCAGCTTCTATCGGGGGACAGGGGTTCAGCCCCAGCATTTT.

On this clonotype: A read error is possible here, since a much larger clone lies one base away. This chain links TRBV6-2 or TRBV6-3 with TRBJ2-7; TRBD1 matches 9 bases. Germline values: CDR1 MNHEY, CDR2 SVGEGT. The CDR3 is 15 amino acids. The V and J ends lost 5 bases and 10 bases, in that order; junction bases with no gene match: 15. The CDR3 region has the DNA TGTGCCAGCAGTAACCCCGGGACAGGGATCGGCGACCAGTACTTC. This encodes CASSNPGTGIGDQYF.

The chain employs TRBV28 and TRBJ1-4; D not resolved. Deletions cut 6 bases from V and 7 bases from J, with 18 bases between. Germline V lookup: CDR1 MDHEN, CDR2 SYDVKM. This CDR3 has 15 residues. The CDR3 region is CASRSPRPICEKLFF. As DNA, the CDR3 is TGTGCCAGCAGGTCCCCTAGGCCCATTTGTGAAAAACTGTTTTTT. The whole variable domain, remainder taken from reference TRBV28 and TRBJ1-4, is DVKVTQSSRYLVKRTGEKVFLECVQDMDHENMFWYRQDPGLGLRLIYFSYDVKMKEKGDIPEGYSVSREKKERFSLILESASTNQTSMYLCASRSPRPICEKLFFGSGTQLSVL.

J is TRBJ2-2 and V is TRBV5-1; D is unclear. V was shortened by 0 bases and J by 4 bases, with 7 bases between the two germline ends. Looked up from germline, CDR1 is SGHRS and CDR2 is YFSETQ. The CDR3 is 14 residues long. This chain's CDR3 is CASSLDDGTGELFF. For the CDR3, the DNA is TGCGCCAGCAGCTTGGATGATGGCACCGGGGAGCTGTTTTTT.

A note on this clonotype: This could be a read error, since a much larger clone is one nucleotide away. The chain uses TRBV6-6 and TRBJ1-3, with 8 bases that match TRBD1. Trimming took 2 bases from V and 0 from J; bases not matched to a gene: 12. Per the germline V gene, CDR1 is MNHNY and CDR2 is SVGAGI (reference sequence). The CDR3 is 19 amino acids. The CDR3 sequence is CASSYLRDRPRSSGNTIYF. CDR3 DNA sequence: TGTGCCAGCAGTTACCTCCGGGACAGGCCCCGAAGCTCTGGAAACACCATATATTTT.

Points on this clonotype: This may come from a read error, since a much larger clone is one base off. V usage is TRBV12-3 or TRBV12-4 and J usage is TRBJ2-5, with D tentatively TRBD1 (5 bases). The CDR3 extends over 13 amino acids. As DNA, the CDR3 is TGTGCCAGCATTTTACGACAGCAAGAGACCCAGTACTTC. This sequence encodes CASILRQQETQYF.

As concerns this clonotype: One end of the junction does not line up with germline, which may come from a read error. The V and J genes are TRBV6-1 and TRBJ2-7, with TRBD1 as a possible D gene (5 bases). CDR1 and CDR2 from the germline V gene are MNHNS and SASEGT. The CDR3 sequence is 15 residues long. The CDR3 protein is CASSVETASSYDQYF. The CDR3 DNA reads TGTGCCAGCAGTGTTGAGACAGCGAGCTCCTACGATCAGTACTTC.

As to this clonotype: A junction end diverges from the germline sequence, so it may reflect a read error. This chain joins TRBV24-1 and TRBJ1-4; 9 bases fit TRBD1. The CDR3 is 15 amino acids. Germline CDR1 reads KGHDR; CDR2 reads SFDVKD. The CDR3 DNA sequence: TGTGCCACCAGTGAATCCGGGACAGGGCATGAAAGACTGTTTTTT. This gives the protein CATSESGTGHERLFF.

About this clonotype: A much larger clonotype is one base distant, so this may be a read error. The chain joins TRBV6-6 to TRBJ2-7, with D perhaps matching TRBD1 (6 bases). Germline CDR1 and CDR2: MNHNY and SVGAGI (reference sequence). The CDR3 is 14 amino acids. The CDR3 sequence is CASREPGQDYEHYF. CDR3 coding DNA: TGTGCCAGCAGAGAACCGGGACAAGACTACGAGCACTACTTC.

Concerning this clonotype itself: One end of the junction is discordant with germline, which a read error may explain. The chain couples TRBV5-4 to TRBJ2-7; 7 bases are shared with TRBD1. This CDR3 spans 14 amino acids. Germline V gene sequence: CDR1 SGHNT, CDR2 YYREEE (reference sequence). CDR3 nucleotides: TGTGCCATCAGCTTCGAGACAGGGCTGGAAGAGCAGTACTTC. It specifies CAISFETGLEEQYF.

For this clonotype: A junction boundary mismatches the germline segment, possibly from a read error. The rearrangement uses TRBV11-2 and TRBJ1-2, with a tentative D call TRBD1 (5 bases). Germline V gene data show CDR1 as SGHAT and CDR2 as FQNNGV. This CDR3 is 15 amino acids long. The CDR3 loop reads CASSLADHRDYGYAF. DNA for the CDR3: TGTGCCAGCAGCTTAGCGGACCACCGGGACTACGGCTACGCCTTC. Full variable domain (missing parts from reference TRBV11-2 and TRBJ1-2): EAGVAQSPRYKIIEKRQSVAFWCNPISGHATLYWYQQILGQGPKLLIQFQNNGVVDDSQLPKDRFSAERLKGVDSTLKIQPAKLEDSAVYLCASSLADHRDYGYAFGSGTRLTVV.

Concerning this clonotype itself: Given a much more abundant clone one base away, this may be a read error. The chain joins TRBV6-1 to TRBJ2-1, with D possibly matching TRBD2 (5 bases). Germline-derived CDR1 and CDR2 are MNHNS and SASEGT. Trimming removed 4 bases from V and 2 bases from J, with 12 bases in between. This CDR3 contains 15 residues. The CDR3 loop is CASSGVAWAYNEQFF. The CDR3 nucleotides are TGTGCCAGCAGTGGGGTAGCGTGGGCCTACAATGAGCAGTTCTTC.

The genes are TRBV5-1 and TRBJ2-5; D unclear. Germline V gene lookup returns CDR1 SGHRS and CDR2 YFSETQ. The V and J ends lost 4 bases and 0 bases respectively, with 13 bases between them. CDR3 length: 15 residues. This CDR3 is CASSPGLSYQETQYF. CDR3 coding DNA: TGCGCCAGCAGCCCTGGGCTCTCGTACCAAGAGACCCAGTACTTC.

This clonotype was seen just once. This chain links TRBV6-2 or TRBV6-3 with TRBJ2-7, with TRBD2 matching 9 bases. The V segment lost 7 bases and the J segment 7 bases; nucleotides outside the gene matches: 17. Looked up from germline, CDR1 is MNHEY and CDR2 is SVGEGT. The CDR3 has 16 residues. CDR3 region: CASIPEASGRSHEQYF. CDR3 coding DNA: TGTGCCAGCATTCCGGAGGCGAGCGGGAGGAGCCATGAGCAGTACTTC.

As concerns this clonotype: A much larger clonotype is one base distant, so this may be a read error. V is TRBV29-1 and J is TRBJ2-7; 8 nucleotides agree with TRBD1. This CDR3 has 15 residues. Germline V gene lookup returns CDR1 SQVTM and CDR2 ANQGSEA. The junction had 13 bases not matched to a gene; V was cut back by 0 bases and J by 9 bases. CDR3: CSVEEGRTGTNGQYF. DNA for the CDR3: TGCAGCGTTGAAGAGGGGCGGACAGGGACCAACGGGCAGTACTTC.

On this clonotype itself: Its ends do not fully match the called genes, so a read error is possible. This chain links TRBV11-1 with TRBJ2-7; possibly TRBD1 for D (6 bases). The germline V gene encodes CDR1 SGHAT and CDR2 FQDESV (reference sequence). The CDR3 is 15 residues long. The CDR3 DNA reads as TGTGCCAGCAGCAGTGTCCAACAGGGCTCCTACGACCAGTACTTC. This gives the protein CASSSVQQGSYDQYF.

A remark on this clonotype: A clone one base away is much larger, so this may be a read error. The genes are TRBV10-1 and TRBJ2-7; D uncertain. The V end was cut by 0 bases, the J end by 1 base, with 4 bases between. The CDR3 covers 13 residues. Germline CDR1 is WNHNN and CDR2 is SYGVQD (reference sequence). The CDR3 bases are TGCGCCAGCAGTGAGTCCCAATCCTACGAGCAGTACTTC. It codes for CASSESQSYEQYF.

On this clonotype: A read error is possible here, since a much larger clone lies one base away. CDR3 DNA: TGTGTCAGCAGGGGAGGTGGAAACACCATATATTTT. Protein product: CVSRGGGNTIYF. This chain connects TRBV6-2 or TRBV6-3 to TRBJ1-3; possible D gene TRBD1, 6 bases. Looked up from germline, CDR1 is MNHEY and CDR2 is SVGEGT. The CDR3 sequence is 12 residues long.

Regarding this clonotype: The junction departs from germline at one end; a sequencing error may be responsible. J is TRBJ1-1 and V is TRBV11-2; maybe TRBD1 (6 bases). The CDR3 loop spans 17 amino acids. Per the germline V gene, CDR1 is SGHAT and CDR2 is FQNNGV. The CDR3 sequence is CASSPTSGALTPPPALF. The CDR3 DNA sequence: TGTGCCAGCAGCCCGACCTCGGGGGCGCTCACCCCGCCCCCAGCTTTATTT.

On this clonotype itself: With a much larger clone just one base away, this may be a read error. Written as DNA, the CDR3 is TGTGCCAGCAGCGTAGTATACAGGGGAGATACGCAGTATTTT. Its translation: CASSVVYRGDTQYF. The rearrangement joins TRBV9 to TRBJ2-3; TRBD1 agrees at 7 bases. V lost 0 bases to trimming and J lost 5 bases; unmatched junction nucleotides: 3. Germline-derived CDR1 and CDR2 are SGDLS and YYNGEE. The CDR3 runs 14 residues.

This clonotype was counted ten times or more. V usage is TRBV11-2 and J usage is TRBJ2-5; D possibly corresponds to TRBD1 (6 bases). The CDR3 contains 14 residues. Germline CDR1 SGHAT, CDR2 FQNNGV. Trimming left V 1 base short and J 2 bases short, with 8 bases between. The CDR3, as DNA: TGTGCCAGCAGCTTAGCCGGGACACAAGAGACCCAGTACTTC. Translation gives CASSLAGTQETQYF. Supplemented by reference TRBV11-2 and TRBJ2-5, the full variable domain reads EAGVAQSPRYKIIEKRQSVAFWCNPISGHATLYWYQQILGQGPKLLIQFQNNGVVDDSQLPKDRFSAERLKGVDSTLKIQPAKLEDSAVYLCASSLAGTQETQYFGPGTRLLVL.

This rearrangement joins TRBV11-2 to TRBJ2-7; 16 positions match TRBD2. CDR1 and CDR2 (germline): SGHAT, FQNNGV. CDR3 length equals 17 residues. DNA for the CDR3: TGTGTCGGCAGCTTAGCGGGACTAGCGGGAGGGCCAAACGAGCAGTACTTC. The encoded protein is CVGSLAGLAGGPNEQYF.

Comments on this clonotype: The junction shows a germline mismatch at one end, possibly a read error. The chain joins TRBV11-2 to TRBJ2-7; 7 bases match TRBD2. Germline CDR1 is SGHAT and CDR2 is FQNNGV. This CDR3 spans 15 amino acids. CDR3 in DNA: TGTGCCAGCAGCCCTGGAGCGGGAAGCTCCTACGAGCACTATTTC. This translates into CASSPGAGSSYEHYF.

As for this clonotype: Being one base from a much bigger clone, this may be a read error. This chain connects TRBV6-6 to TRBJ2-3; TRBD1 or TRBD2 may be the D gene (5 bases each). From germline, CDR1 is MNHNY and CDR2 SVGAGI (reference sequence). There are 18 residues in the CDR3. CDR3 DNA sequence: TGTGCCAGCAGTTACCTCTTGGGACGGCAGTCTAGCACAGTTACGCAGTATTTT. It codes for CASSYLLGRQSSTVTQYF.

As regards this clonotype: The junction does not match germline at one end; this may be a read error. The chain joins TRBV11-2 to TRBJ1-2, with D unresolved. The germline V gene has CDR1 SGHAT and CDR2 FQNNGV. The CDR3 loop spans 14 amino acids. For the CDR3, the DNA is TGTGTCAGCAGCTCCTCGTTGAATTCGATTGGCTACACCTTC. It encodes CVSSSSLNSIGYTF.

This clonotype was observed a handful of times. This CDR3 fails to terminate in the conserved phenylalanine or tryptophan, so it likely reflects a read error. The chain links TRBV11-2 to TRBJ2-7; D is unclear. CDR1 SGHAT and CDR2 FQNNGV come from the germline V gene. The ends were cut back, 1 base at V and 3 bases at J, with 10 bases in the middle. This CDR3 spans 14 amino acids. CDR3 sequence: CASSLASRNYEQYL. CDR3 bases: TGTGCCAGCAGCTTAGCGTCGAGAAACTACGAGCAGTACCTC.

For this clonotype: A much larger clone sits a single nucleotide away, making a read error possible. This chain connects TRBV2 to TRBJ1-5; TRBD1 agrees at 8 bases. The CDR3 contains 14 residues. Germline values: CDR1 SNHLY, CDR2 FYNNEI. V was pared by 4 bases and J by 4 bases, with 3 bases of the junction left unmatched. The chain's CDR3 is CASSVQGGNQPQHF. DNA of the CDR3: TGTGCCAGCAGTGTACAGGGGGGGAATCAGCCCCAGCATTTT.